The 2 T cell receptor beta chains in this list originate from one sample, sequenced in a study of siplizumab effects on memory and regulatory T cells. Sequencing used immunoSEQ multiplex PCR; TCRdb keeps in-frame clones, though not all of them. The data hold some 46,000 clones, with over 85% observed a single time. Material for sequencing was CD8+ T cells sorted from blood. Source of these receptors: a human donor in good health.

The genes are TRBV12-5 and TRBJ2-1; D is uncertain. The CDR3 sequence is 16 residues long. V was trimmed by 7 bases and J by 5 bases, leaving 21 bases between them. Germline V CDR1 and CDR2: LGHNT, FRNRAP. The CDR3 region is CASADLEGDVHNEQFF. The CDR3 DNA reads as TGTGCTAGTGCCGACCTGGAAGGTGATGTTCACAATGAGCAGTTCTTC.

The rearrangement uses TRBV29-1 and TRBJ2-5; the D is unclear. The CDR3 has 13 amino acids. Per germline, CDR1 SQVTM and CDR2 ANQGSEA. Deletions cut 3 bases from V and 1 base from J, with 9 bases between. This chain's CDR3 is CSVDVRAQETQYF. CDR3 in DNA: TGCAGCGTTGATGTTCGGGCCCAAGAGACCCAGTACTTC.